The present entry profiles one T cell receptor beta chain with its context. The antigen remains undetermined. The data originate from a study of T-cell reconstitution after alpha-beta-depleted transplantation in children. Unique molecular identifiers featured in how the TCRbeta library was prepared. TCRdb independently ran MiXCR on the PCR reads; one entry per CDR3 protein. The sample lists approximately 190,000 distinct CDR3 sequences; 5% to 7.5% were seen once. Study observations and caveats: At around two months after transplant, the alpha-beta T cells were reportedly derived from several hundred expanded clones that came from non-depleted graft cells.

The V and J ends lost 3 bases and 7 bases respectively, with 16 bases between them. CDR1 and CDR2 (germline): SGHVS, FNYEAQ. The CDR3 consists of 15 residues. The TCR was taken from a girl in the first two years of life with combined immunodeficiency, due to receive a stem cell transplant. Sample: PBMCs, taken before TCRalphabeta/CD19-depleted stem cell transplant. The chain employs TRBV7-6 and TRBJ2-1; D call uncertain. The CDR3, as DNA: TGTGCCAGCAGCTTGTGGGTCGCGGTTGGAAATGAGCAGTTCTTC. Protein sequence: CASSLWVAVGNEQFF.